These 25 T cell receptor beta chains were all obtained from the same sample, sequenced in a study of blood T cell repertoires in COVID-19. Clones were read by immunoSEQ multiplex PCR, and TCRdb kept only the in-frame ones, dropping some. The sample shows some 300,000 clones, around nine tenths of them seen only once. Sequenced: peripheral blood. Source of these receptors: a woman aged 25 to 39 with COVID-19, enrolled during active disease.

This chain joins TRBV5-6 and TRBJ2-3, with TRBD1 matching 9 bases. Germline CDR1 is SGHDT and CDR2 is YYEEEE. J gave up 4 bases and V 3 bases, and 6 bases lay outside the gene matches. The CDR3 length is 15 residues. The CDR3 loop reads CASSWGDRVADTQYF. CDR3 nucleotides: TGTGCCAGCAGCTGGGGGGACAGGGTGGCAGATACGCAGTATTTT.

V and J are TRBV6-4 and TRBJ2-1, with D unclear. Trimming pared 4 bases from V and 5 bases from J, leaving 9 bases between. This CDR3 comprises 13 residues. Germline V gene data show CDR1 as MRHNA and CDR2 as SNTAGT. CDR3 sequence reads: CASSVAVNNEQFF. CDR3 in DNA: TGTGCCAGCAGTGTGGCCGTAAACAATGAGCAGTTCTTC.

The chain couples TRBV9 to TRBJ1-3; unclear D gene. The CDR3 runs 15 residues. The germline gives CDR1 SGDLS, CDR2 YYNGEE. V lost 0 bases to trimming and J lost 9 bases, with 16 bases between them. CDR3 bases: TGTGCCAGCAGCGTAGCTACGTCCCATACTGGCACCATATATTTT. Its protein product is CASSVATSHTGTIYF.

This sequence joins TRBV7-9 and TRBJ1-3, with D hard to call. This CDR3 is 14 amino acids long. CDR1 is SEHNR, CDR2 FQNEAQ, per germline (reference sequence). The germline V and J ends were trimmed by 4 bases and 2 bases, with 9 bases remaining between them. The CDR3 loop is CASSSGRPGNTIYF. Written as DNA, the CDR3 is TGTGCCAGCAGCTCGGGGAGGCCTGGAAACACCATATATTTT.

The chain is built from TRBV15 and TRBJ1-5; 7 positions match TRBD1. Germline values: CDR1 LNHNV, CDR2 YYDKDF (reference sequence). With V trimmed by 3 bases and J by 6 bases, 11 bases remained unmatched. There are 16 residues in the CDR3. The CDR3 DNA reads as TGTGCCACCAGCAGGAAGATTACAGGGGTGCCTCAGCCCCAGCATTTT. It encodes CATSRKITGVPQPQHF.

The rearrangement links TRBV2 to TRBJ1-1; maybe TRBD1 (6 bases). The germline V gene encodes CDR1 SNHLY and CDR2 FYNNEI. The CDR3 spans 13 residues. V was shortened by 4 bases and J by 6 bases, with 12 bases between the two germline ends. CDR3 sequence: CASSGDTNAEAFF. Here the CDR3 DNA reads TGTGCCAGCAGTGGGGACACCAACGCTGAAGCTTTCTTT.

This clone was observed a handful of times. The chain uses TRBV5-3 and TRBJ1-6, with TRBD1 identical over 10 bases. TRBV5-3 is known as an ORF, though its function is uncertain. V trimming: 5 bases; J trimming: 10 bases; junction bases outside the gene matches: 9. This CDR3 is 15 amino acids long. The CDR3 here is CARRAPDRGESPLHF. The CDR3 DNA sequence: TGTGCCAGAAGAGCCCCGGACAGGGGGGAATCACCCCTCCACTTT.

The chain links TRBV11-2 to TRBJ2-5; D is ambiguous. The V end was cut by 5 bases, the J end by 0 bases, with 7 bases between. This CDR3 is 13 amino acids long. Germline CDR1 reads SGHAT; CDR2 reads FQNNGV. The CDR3, as DNA: TGTGCCAGCAGCCCTAATTACCAAGAGACCCAGTACTTC. It yields the protein CASSPNYQETQYF.

The chain carries TRBV6-5 and TRBJ1-1; possible D gene TRBD1, 5 bases. V lost 5 bases and J 0 bases, leaving 13 bases between the germline ends. CDR3 length: 15 amino acids. The V gene's germline CDR1 is MNHEY and CDR2 SVGAGI. The DNA of the CDR3 is TGTGCCAGCAGTCTCGGGGGTAATATGAACACTGAAGCTTTCTTT. Translated: CASSLGGNMNTEAFF.

The gene calls are TRBV5-8 and TRBJ1-2; D is undetermined. Germline assignment: CDR1 SGHTS and CDR2 YDEGEE. The V and J ends lost 2 bases and 4 bases respectively, with 15 bases between them. The CDR3 length is 15 residues. This CDR3 is CASSFGGTYSYGYTF. CDR3 DNA: TGTGCCAGCAGCTTTGGAGGAACCTACTCCTATGGCTACACCTTC. Complete variable domain (other parts from reference TRBV5-8 and TRBJ1-2): EAGVTQSPTHLIKTRGQQATLRCSPISGHTSVYWYQQALGLGLQFLLWYDEGEERNRGNFPPRFSGRQFPNYSSELNVNALELEDSALYLCASSFGGTYSYGYTFGSGTRLTVV.

This chain connects TRBV7-2 to TRBJ2-7; 11 bases align to TRBD2. V was pared by 5 bases and J by 3 bases, with 12 bases of the junction left unmatched. Looked up from germline, CDR1 is SGHTA and CDR2 is FQGNSA. CDR3 size: 17 residues. The CDR3 region is CASSISGGANGDYEQYF. The CDR3 DNA reads TGTGCCAGCAGCATTAGCGGGGGGGCCAATGGGGACTACGAGCAGTACTTC. Full variable domain (missing parts from reference TRBV7-2 and TRBJ2-7): GAGVSQSPSNKVTEKGKDVELRCDPISGHTALYWYRQSLGQGLEFLIYFQGNSAPDKSGLPSDRFSAERTGGSVSTLTIQRTQQEDSAVYLCASSISGGANGDYEQYFGPGTRLTVT.

The rearrangement joins TRBV2 to TRBJ1-4, with 8 bases identical to TRBD1. V lost 6 bases and J lost 8; bases outside the gene matches: 5. This CDR3 spans 13 amino acids. Germline V gene data show CDR1 as SNHLY and CDR2 as FYNNEI. CDR3 protein: CASRRQGFEKLFF. The DNA of the CDR3 is TGTGCCAGCAGGAGACAGGGGTTCGAAAAACTGTTTTTT.

The chain carries TRBV5-6 and TRBJ1-6, with TRBD1 identical over 11 bases. The germline V gene has CDR1 SGHDT and CDR2 YYEEEE. Trimming at V came to 3 bases and at J to 9 bases, leaving 5 bases not matched to a gene. This CDR3 spans 15 amino acids. CDR3 residues: CASSSGTGGISPLHF. The CDR3 DNA reads TGTGCCAGCAGCTCCGGGACAGGGGGTATTTCACCCCTCCACTTT.

The chain links TRBV15 to TRBJ1-2; D not certain. The CDR3 extends over 13 amino acids. Germline CDR1 LNHNV, CDR2 YYDKDF (reference sequence). Trimming left V 4 bases short and J 2 bases short, with 8 bases between. CDR3 in DNA: TGTGCCACCAGCACGGAGAACAACTATGGCTACACCTTC. It codes for CATSTENNYGYTF. The entire variable domain, with the rest obtained from reference TRBV15 and TRBJ1-2, is as follows: DAMVIQNPRYQVTQFGKPVTLSCSQTLNHNVMYWYQQKSSQAPKLLFHYYDKDFNNEADTPDNFQSRRPNTSFCFLDIRSPGLGDTAMYLCATSTENNYGYTFGSGTRLTVV.

The CDR3 loop is CASSNRDRANTGELFF. The CDR3 coding sequence is TGTGCCAGTAGTAACCGGGACAGGGCGAACACCGGGGAGCTGTTTTTT. The chain has TRBV19 and TRBJ2-2, with TRBD1 identical over 9 bases. Germline V gene sequence: CDR1 LNHDA, CDR2 SQIVND (reference sequence). CDR3 length: 16 residues. With V trimmed by 4 bases and J by 0 bases, 3 bases remained unmatched. Looking up the rest from reference TRBV19 and TRBJ2-2 gives the full variable domain: DGGITQSPKYLFRKEGQNVTLSCEQNLNHDAMYWYRQDPGQGLRLIYYSQIVNDFQKGDIAEGYSVSREKKESFPLTVTSAQKNPTAFYLCASSNRDRANTGELFFGEGSRLTVL.

The chain uses TRBV5-1 and TRBJ2-6; D is unclear. Germline CDR1 and CDR2: SGHRS and YFSETQ. This CDR3 region has 16 residues. V gave up 0 bases and J gave up 0 bases, with 7 bases separating them. CDR3: CASSLGPSSGANVLTF. Written as DNA, the CDR3 is TGCGCCAGCAGCTTGGGCCCCAGCTCTGGGGCCAACGTCCTGACTTTC.

The chain carries TRBV7-3 and TRBJ1-1, with a possible D match to TRBD1 (5 bases). This CDR3 spans 17 amino acids. V was pared by 4 bases and J by 6 bases, with 24 bases between. The germline gives CDR1 SGHTA, CDR2 FQGTGA. CDR3 residues: CASSSSGSLLPGAEAFF. The CDR3 coding sequence is TGTGCCAGCAGCTCGAGCGGGTCGCTTCTTCCGGGGGCTGAAGCTTTCTTT.

The J gene is TRBJ1-1, the V gene TRBV7-8, with 7 bases fitting TRBD1. The germline CDR1 and CDR2 sequences are SGHVS and FQNEAQ. After removal of 2 bases from V and 7 bases from J, the junction contained 4 bases not matched to a gene. This CDR3 has 13 amino acids. CDR3 sequence (DNA): TGTGCCAGCAGCTTAAGGGGACAGATTGAAGCTTTCTTT. It yields the protein CASSLRGQIEAFF.

The chain couples TRBV2 to TRBJ2-7; D possibly corresponds to TRBD2 (6 bases). The CDR3 consists of 12 residues. Germline CDR1 reads SNHLY; CDR2 reads FYNNEI. The ends were cut back, 8 bases at V and 4 bases at J, with 12 bases in the middle. The CDR3 sequence: CASSEGPYEQYF. The CDR3 DNA reads as TGTGCCAGCTCGGAGGGCCCTTACGAGCAGTACTTC.

This chain joins TRBV4-1 and TRBJ1-6; 9 bases line up with TRBD1. Germline trimming cut 4 bases from V and 7 bases from J; bases unmatched to any gene: 8. Germline assignment: CDR1 MGHRA and CDR2 YSYEKL. This CDR3 region has 16 residues. The CDR3 loop is CASSRFAGTGNSPLHF. CDR3 sequence (DNA): TGCGCCAGCAGCCGCTTTGCCGGGACAGGGAATTCACCCCTCCACTTT.

The chain has TRBV6-5 and TRBJ1-1; TRBD1 might be the D (5 bases). This CDR3 is 11 amino acids long. V was cut by 8 bases and J by 6 bases, with 10 bases left in between. Germline values: CDR1 MNHEY, CDR2 SVGAGI. The CDR3 here is CASFREAEAFF. DNA of the CDR3: TGTGCCAGCTTCAGGGAGGCTGAAGCTTTCTTT.

V and J are TRBV5-1 and TRBJ1-1; tentative D call: TRBD1 (6 bases). The CDR3 is made up of 15 amino acids. V lost 0 bases and J 4 bases, leaving 13 bases between the germline ends. Germline assignment: CDR1 SGHRS and CDR2 YFSETQ. Written as DNA, the CDR3 is TGCGCCAGCAGCTTGGAGGGAGGGGGAAGCACTGAAGCTTTCTTT. It encodes CASSLEGGGSTEAFF. The whole variable domain, remainder taken from reference TRBV5-1 and TRBJ1-1, is KAGVTQTPRYLIKTRGQQVTLSCSPISGHRSVSWYQQTPGQGLQFLFEYFSETQRNKGNFPGRFSGRQFSNSRSEMNVSTLELGDSALYLCASSLEGGGSTEAFFGQGTRLTVV.

The genes are TRBV2 and TRBJ1-4, with 8 bases lining up with TRBD1. V trimming: 4 bases; J trimming: 6 bases; junction bases outside the gene matches: 7. Germline lookup yields CDR1 SNHLY and CDR2 FYNNEI. The CDR3 loop spans 15 amino acids. The CDR3 region has the DNA TGTGCCAGCAGTGTCAGGGGGCGGGTGGATGAAAAACTGTTTTTT. As protein: CASSVRGRVDEKLFF.

V is TRBV29-1 and J is TRBJ2-5; D is perhaps TRBD1 (7 bases). The germline CDR1 and CDR2 sequences are SQVTM and ANQGSEA. V lost 4 bases and J lost 4, with 19 bases in between. This CDR3 spans 15 amino acids. CDR3 coding DNA: TGCAGCGTTGCAGGGGGAGGAAATAGGCGAGAGACCCAGTACTTC. Protein sequence: CSVAGGGNRRETQYF. The full variable domain, its missing parts supplied by reference TRBV29-1 and TRBJ2-5, is SAVISQKPSRDICQRGTSLTIQCQVDSQVTMMFWYRQQPGQSLTLIATANQGSEATYESGFVIDKFPISRPNLTFSTLTVSNMSPEDSSIYLCSVAGGGNRRETQYFGPGTRLLVL.

For the CDR3, the DNA is TGTGCCAGCAGTTACTCGAGGACTTACACAGATACGCAGTATTTT. Protein product: CASSYSRTYTDTQYF. This chain links TRBV6-5 with TRBJ2-3; tentative D call: TRBD2 (5 bases). The CDR3 sequence is 15 residues long. With 0 bases removed from V and 2 bases from J, the gap between germline ends came to 9 bases. Germline lookup yields CDR1 MNHEY and CDR2 SVGAGI.